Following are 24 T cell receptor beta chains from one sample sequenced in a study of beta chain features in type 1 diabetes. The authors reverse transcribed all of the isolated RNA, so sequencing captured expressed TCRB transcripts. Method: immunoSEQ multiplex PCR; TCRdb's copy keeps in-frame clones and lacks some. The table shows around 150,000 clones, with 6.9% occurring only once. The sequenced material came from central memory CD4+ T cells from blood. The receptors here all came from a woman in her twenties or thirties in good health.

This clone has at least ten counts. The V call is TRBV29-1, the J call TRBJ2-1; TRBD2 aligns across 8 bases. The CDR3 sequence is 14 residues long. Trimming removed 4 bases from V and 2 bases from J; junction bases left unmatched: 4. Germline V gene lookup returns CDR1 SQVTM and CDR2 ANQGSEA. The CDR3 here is CSVVPGGPYNEQFF. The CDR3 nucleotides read TGCAGCGTTGTCCCGGGAGGGCCCTACAATGAGCAGTTCTTC.

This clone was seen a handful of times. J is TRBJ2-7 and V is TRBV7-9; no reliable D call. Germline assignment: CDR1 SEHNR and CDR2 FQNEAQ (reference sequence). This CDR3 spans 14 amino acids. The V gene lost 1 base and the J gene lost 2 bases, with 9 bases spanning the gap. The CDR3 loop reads CASSLGLTTYEQYF. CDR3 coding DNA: TGTGCCAGCAGCTTAGGGCTCACCACCTACGAGCAGTACTTC.

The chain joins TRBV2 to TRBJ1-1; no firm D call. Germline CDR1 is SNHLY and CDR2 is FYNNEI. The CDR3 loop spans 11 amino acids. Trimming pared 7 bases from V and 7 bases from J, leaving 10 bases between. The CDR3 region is CASNLRVEAFF. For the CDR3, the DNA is TGTGCCAGCAACCTCCGGGTTGAAGCTTTCTTT.

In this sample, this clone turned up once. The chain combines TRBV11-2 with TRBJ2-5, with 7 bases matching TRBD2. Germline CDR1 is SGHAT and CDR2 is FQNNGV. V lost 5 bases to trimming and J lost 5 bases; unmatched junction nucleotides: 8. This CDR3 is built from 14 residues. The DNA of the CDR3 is TGTGCCAGCAGCCCTGGGACTACGCCTGAGACCCAGTACTTC. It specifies CASSPGTTPETQYF.

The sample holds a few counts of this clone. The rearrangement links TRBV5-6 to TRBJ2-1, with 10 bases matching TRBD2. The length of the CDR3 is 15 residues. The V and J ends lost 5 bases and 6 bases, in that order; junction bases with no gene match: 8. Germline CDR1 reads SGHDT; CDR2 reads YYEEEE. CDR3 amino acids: CASRDGLAVSNEQFF. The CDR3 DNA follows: TGTGCCAGCAGAGACGGACTAGCGGTATCCAATGAGCAGTTCTTC.

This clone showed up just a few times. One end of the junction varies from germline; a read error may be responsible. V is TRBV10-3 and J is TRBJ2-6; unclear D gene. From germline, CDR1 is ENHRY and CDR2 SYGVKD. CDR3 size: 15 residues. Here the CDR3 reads CASSELSSGANVLTF. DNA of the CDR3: TGTGCCAGCAGTGAGTTGAGCTCTGGGGCCAACGTCCTGACTTTC.

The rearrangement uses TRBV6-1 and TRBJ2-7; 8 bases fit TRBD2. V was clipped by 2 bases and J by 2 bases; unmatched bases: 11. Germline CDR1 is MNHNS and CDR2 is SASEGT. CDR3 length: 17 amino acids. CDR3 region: CASSEYTLAGDPYEQYF. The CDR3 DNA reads TGTGCCAGCAGTGAATACACCCTAGCGGGTGACCCCTACGAGCAGTACTTC.

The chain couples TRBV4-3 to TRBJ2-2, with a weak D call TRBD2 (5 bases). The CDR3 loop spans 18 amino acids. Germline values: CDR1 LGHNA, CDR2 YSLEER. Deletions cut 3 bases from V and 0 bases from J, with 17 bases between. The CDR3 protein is CASSQTWVREPNTGELFF. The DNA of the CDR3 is TGCGCCAGCAGCCAGACCTGGGTGAGGGAGCCGAACACCGGGGAGCTGTTTTTT.

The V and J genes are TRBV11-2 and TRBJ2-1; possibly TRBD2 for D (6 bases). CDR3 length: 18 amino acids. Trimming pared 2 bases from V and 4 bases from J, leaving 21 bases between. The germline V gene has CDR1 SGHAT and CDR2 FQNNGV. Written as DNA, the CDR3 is TGTGCCAGCAGCTTATCCGTCGGCGGCGGAGGAGGGTACAATGAGCAGTTCTTC. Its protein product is CASSLSVGGGGGYNEQFF.

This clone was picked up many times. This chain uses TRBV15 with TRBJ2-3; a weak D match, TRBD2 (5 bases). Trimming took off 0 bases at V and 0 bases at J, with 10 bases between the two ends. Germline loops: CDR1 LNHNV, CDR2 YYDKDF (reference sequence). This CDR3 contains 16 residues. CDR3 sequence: CATSREVGGSTDTQYF. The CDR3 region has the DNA TGTGCCACCAGCAGAGAGGTTGGCGGGAGCACAGATACGCAGTATTTT.

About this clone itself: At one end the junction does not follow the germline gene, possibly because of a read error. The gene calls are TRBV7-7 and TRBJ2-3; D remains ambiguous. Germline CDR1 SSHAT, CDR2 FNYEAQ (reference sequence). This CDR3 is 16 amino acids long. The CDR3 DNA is TGTGCTAGCAGCCACCTCGCCAGCGAAGGCACAGATACGCAGTATTTT. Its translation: CASSHLASEGTDTQYF.

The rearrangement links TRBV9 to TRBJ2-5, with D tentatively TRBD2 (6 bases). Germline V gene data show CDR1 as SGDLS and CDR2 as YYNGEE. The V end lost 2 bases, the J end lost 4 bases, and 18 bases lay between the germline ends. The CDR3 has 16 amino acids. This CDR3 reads CASSVGTSVPGETQYF. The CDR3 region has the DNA TGTGCCAGCAGCGTCGGGACTTCCGTCCCTGGAGAGACCCAGTACTTC.

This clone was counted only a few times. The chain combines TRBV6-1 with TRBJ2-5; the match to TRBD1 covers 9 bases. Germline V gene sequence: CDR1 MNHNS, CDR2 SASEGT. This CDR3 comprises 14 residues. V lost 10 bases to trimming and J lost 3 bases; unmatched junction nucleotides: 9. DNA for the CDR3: TGTGCCACTATGCCGGGACAGGGTAAAGAGACCCAGTACTTC. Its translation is CATMPGQGKETQYF.

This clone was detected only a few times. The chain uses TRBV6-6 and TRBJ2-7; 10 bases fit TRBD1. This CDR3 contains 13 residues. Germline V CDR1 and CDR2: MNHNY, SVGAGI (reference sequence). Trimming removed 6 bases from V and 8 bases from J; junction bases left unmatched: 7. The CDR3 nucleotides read TGTGCCAGCAGGGGGACAGGGGCAGGGAAGCAGTACTTC. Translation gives CASRGTGAGKQYF.

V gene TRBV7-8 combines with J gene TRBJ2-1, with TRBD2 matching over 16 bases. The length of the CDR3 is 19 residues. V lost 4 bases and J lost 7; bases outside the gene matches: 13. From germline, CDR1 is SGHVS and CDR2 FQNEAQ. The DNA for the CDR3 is TGTGCCAGCAGCTCCTCCGGGACTAGCGGGAGGGCCCGTCGGAATGAGCAGTTCTTC. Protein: CASSSSGTSGRARRNEQFF.

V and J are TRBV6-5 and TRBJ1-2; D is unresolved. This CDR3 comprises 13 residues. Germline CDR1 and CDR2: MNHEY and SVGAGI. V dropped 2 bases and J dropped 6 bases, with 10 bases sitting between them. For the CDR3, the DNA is TGTGCCAGCAGTTACCTCGGGATAAATGGCTACACCTTC. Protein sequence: CASSYLGINGYTF.

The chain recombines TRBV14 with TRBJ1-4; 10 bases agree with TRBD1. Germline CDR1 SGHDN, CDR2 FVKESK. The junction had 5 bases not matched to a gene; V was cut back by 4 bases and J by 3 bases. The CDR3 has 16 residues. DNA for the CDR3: TGTGCCAGCAGCCGGATCGGGACAGGGGCTAATGAAAAACTGTTTTTT. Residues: CASSRIGTGANEKLFF.

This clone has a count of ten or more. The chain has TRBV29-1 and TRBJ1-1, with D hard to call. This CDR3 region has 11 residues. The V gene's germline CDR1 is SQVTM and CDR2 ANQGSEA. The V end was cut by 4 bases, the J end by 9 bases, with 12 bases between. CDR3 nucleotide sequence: TGCAGCGTTGTACCCGCAAGCCAAGCTTTCTTT. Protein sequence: CSVVPASQAFF.

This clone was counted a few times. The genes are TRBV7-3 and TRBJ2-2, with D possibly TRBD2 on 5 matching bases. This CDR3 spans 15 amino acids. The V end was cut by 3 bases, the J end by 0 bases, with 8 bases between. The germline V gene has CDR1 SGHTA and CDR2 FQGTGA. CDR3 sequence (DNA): TGTGCCAGCAGCTTCGACGGGGCGAACACCGGGGAGCTGTTTTTT. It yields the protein CASSFDGANTGELFF.

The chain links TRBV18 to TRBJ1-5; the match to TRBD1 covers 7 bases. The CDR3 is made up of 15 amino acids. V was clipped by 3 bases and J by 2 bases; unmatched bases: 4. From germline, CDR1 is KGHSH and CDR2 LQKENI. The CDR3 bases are TGTGCCAGCTCACCCCAGACAGGGCGCAATCAGCCCCAGCATTTT. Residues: CASSPQTGRNQPQHF.

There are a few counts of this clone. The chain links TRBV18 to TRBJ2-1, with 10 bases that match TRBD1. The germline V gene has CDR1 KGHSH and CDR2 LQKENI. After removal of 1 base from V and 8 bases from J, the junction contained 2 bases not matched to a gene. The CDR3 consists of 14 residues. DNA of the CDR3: TGTGCCAGCTCACCACGACAGGGGGCGGATGAGCAGTTCTTC. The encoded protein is CASSPRQGADEQFF.

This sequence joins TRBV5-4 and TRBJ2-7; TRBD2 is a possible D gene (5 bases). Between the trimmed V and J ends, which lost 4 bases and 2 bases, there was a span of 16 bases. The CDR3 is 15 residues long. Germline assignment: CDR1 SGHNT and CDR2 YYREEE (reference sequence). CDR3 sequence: CASSQEFSVPYEQYF. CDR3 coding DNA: TGTGCCAGCAGCCAAGAATTTAGCGTTCCCTACGAGCAGTACTTC.

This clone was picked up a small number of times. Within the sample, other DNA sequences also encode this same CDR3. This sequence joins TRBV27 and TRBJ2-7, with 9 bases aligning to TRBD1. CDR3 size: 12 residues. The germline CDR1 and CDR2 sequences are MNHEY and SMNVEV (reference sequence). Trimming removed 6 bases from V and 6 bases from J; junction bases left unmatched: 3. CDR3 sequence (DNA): TGTGCCAGCAGGACAGGGGGGCGCGAGCAGTACTTC. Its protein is CASRTGGREQYF.

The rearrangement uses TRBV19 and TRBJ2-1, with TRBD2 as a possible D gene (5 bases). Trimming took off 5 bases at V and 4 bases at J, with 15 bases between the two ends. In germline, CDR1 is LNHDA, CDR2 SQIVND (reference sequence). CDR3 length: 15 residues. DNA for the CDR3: TGTGCCAGTAGTTTCCGGGATTTTTCATACAATGAGCAGTTCTTC. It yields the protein CASSFRDFSYNEQFF.